These 28 T cell receptor beta chains were all obtained from the same sample, sequenced in a study of a mutant IDH1 vaccine in newly diagnosed glioma (dated by TCRdb to about 2021). Library creation used the immunoSEQ multiplex PCR assay. Imported from immuneACCESS, the table was reduced by TCRdb to in-frame sequences with V and J called. These copies leave out some clones; in studies compared against another copy, an unresolved V gene accounts for under half, and the cause of the remainder is not known. Counted in this sample were just under 95,000 clones; around four fifths of them appeared once. The top ten hold roughly 7% of the sample. Read against the paper, the sample's time point label means: baseline, week 1 (first vaccination visit). What this sample's treatment or condition label stands for: pre-vaccination baseline after standard-of-care therapy. Sequences were derived from PBMCs, sampled from a glioma patient treated with radiotherapy, temozolomide or both. The origin of the receptors is a man in his forties or fifties with glioma.

The genes are TRBV7-6 and TRBJ2-1; no clear D gene. Between the trimmed V and J ends, which lost 0 bases and 10 bases, there was a span of 13 bases. The germline V gene encodes CDR1 SGHVS and CDR2 FNYEAQ. The CDR3 is made up of 14 amino acids. The CDR3 region is CASSLAVVAVEQFF. The CDR3 bases are TGTGCCAGCAGCTTAGCTGTCGTTGCGGTGGAGCAGTTCTTC.

This sequence joins TRBV5-6 and TRBJ1-1; tentative D call: TRBD1 (5 bases). The CDR3 spans 13 residues. V was cut by 4 bases and J by 10 bases, with 17 bases left in between. Germline assignment: CDR1 SGHDT and CDR2 YYEEEE. CDR3 protein: CASSPWAATGAFF. In DNA form, the CDR3 reads TGTGCCAGCAGCCCCTGGGCAGCCACAGGAGCTTTCTTT.

Concerning this clone itself: Likely a read error: the CDR3 ends without its conserved phenylalanine or tryptophan. Because the CDR3's place on the DNA is in doubt, the DNA is left out and the CDR3 is given as listed by TCRdb. The chain uses TRBV5-8 and TRBJ1-2. Counting both end residues, the CDR3 totals 14 amino acids. The germline gives CDR1 SGHTS, CDR2 YDEGEE. CDR3 sequence reads: CASSLPTGLGGVSS.

Only a few counts were recorded for this clone. V is TRBV11-2 and J is TRBJ2-5; 10 positions match TRBD2. J lost 5 bases, V lost 2 bases, and 8 bases had no gene match. The CDR3 covers 16 residues. Germline lookup yields CDR1 SGHAT and CDR2 FQNNGV. The CDR3 coding sequence is TGTGCCAGCAGCTTACTAGCGGGAGAGGGACTCGAGACCCAGTACTTC. This gives the protein CASSLLAGEGLETQYF. Variable domain in full (rest from reference TRBV11-2 and TRBJ2-5): EAGVAQSPRYKIIEKRQSVAFWCNPISGHATLYWYQQILGQGPKLLIQFQNNGVVDDSQLPKDRFSAERLKGVDSTLKIQPAKLEDSAVYLCASSLLAGEGLETQYFGPGTRLLVL.

The chain recombines TRBV5-1 with TRBJ2-3; 12 nucleotides agree with TRBD2. The CDR3 contains 17 residues. The ends lost 0 bases at V and 4 bases at J; junction bases unmatched: 6. Germline lookup yields CDR1 SGHRS and CDR2 YFSETQ. The CDR3 reads CASSLGASGGAADTQYF. CDR3 DNA sequence: TGCGCCAGCAGCTTGGGAGCTAGCGGGGGGGCCGCAGATACGCAGTATTTT.

In this sample, this clone turned up a few times. Here the CDR3 reads CASSGQGKDQPQHF. The CDR3 nucleotides are TGTGCCAGCAGCGGACAGGGGAAGGATCAGCCCCAGCATTTT. This chain connects TRBV7-9 to TRBJ1-5, with TRBD1 identical over 9 bases. Germline V CDR1 and CDR2: SEHNR, FQNEAQ (reference sequence). The CDR3 is 14 residues long. Trimming cost V 5 bases and J 5 bases; bases outside gene matches: 4.

This clone was found many times. The identical CDR3 is also encoded by other nucleotide sequences in the sample. This sequence joins TRBV7-3 and TRBJ2-3; TRBD2 matches at 9 bases. Germline V gene data show CDR1 as SGHTA and CDR2 as FQGTGA. The CDR3 extends over 14 amino acids. V gave up 3 bases and J gave up 6 bases; unmatched junction bases: 4. The CDR3 loop reads CASSLAGGIDTQYF. CDR3 sequence (DNA): TGTGCCAGCAGCTTGGCGGGAGGGATTGATACGCAGTATTTT. The whole variable domain, remainder taken from reference TRBV7-3 and TRBJ2-3, is GAGVSQTPSNKVTEKGKYVELRCDPISGHTALYWYRQSLGQGPEFLIYFQGTGAADDSGLPNDRFFAVRPEGSVSTLKIQRTERGDSAVYLCASSLAGGIDTQYFGPGTRLTVL.

The chain uses TRBV6-5 and TRBJ2-7; 7 bases are a match to TRBD2. The trim removed 6 bases at V and 3 bases at J, leaving 5 bases unmatched. Looked up from germline, CDR1 is MNHEY and CDR2 is SVGAGI. This CDR3 has 13 residues. CDR3 DNA: TGTGCCAGCAGGACCGGGACTAACTACGAGCAGTACTTC. Residues: CASRTGTNYEQYF.

The chain combines TRBV13 with TRBJ2-5; the match to TRBD1 covers 9 bases. Gene TRBJ2-7 matches the end of the DNA better, so the J call may be wrong. This CDR3 is built from 12 residues. Germline CDR1 and CDR2: PRHDT and FYEKMQ (reference sequence). The CDR3 sequence is CASGQGSHEQYF. CDR3 bases: TGTGCCAGCGGACAGGGGTCCCACGAGCAGTACTTC.

The chain is built from TRBV7-9 and TRBJ2-7; 8 nucleotides match TRBD2. Germline lookup yields CDR1 SEHNR and CDR2 FQNEAQ (reference sequence). Germline trimming cut 1 base from V and 4 bases from J; bases unmatched to any gene: 12. This CDR3 contains 17 residues. CDR3 residues: CASSLGSKAGDFYEQYF. In DNA form, the CDR3 reads TGTGCCAGCAGCTTAGGCTCAAAAGCGGGGGATTTTTACGAGCAGTACTTC.

This clone was counted once. The J gene is TRBJ2-5, the V gene TRBV5-1; D is ambiguous. Germline CDR1 SGHRS, CDR2 YFSETQ. V lost 4 bases to trimming and J lost 5 bases, with 9 bases between them. The CDR3 runs 12 residues. CDR3 DNA sequence: TGCGCCAGCAGCCTCCGTACGGAGACCCAGTACTTC. As protein: CASSLRTETQYF.

This chain joins TRBV19 and TRBJ2-1, with TRBD2 matching 10 bases. Germline loops: CDR1 LNHDA, CDR2 SQIVND (reference sequence). With V trimmed by 2 bases and J by 10 bases, 11 bases remained unmatched. The CDR3 contains 16 residues. CDR3 sequence reads: CASSIFSSGSEREQFF. In DNA, the CDR3 is TGTGCCAGTAGTATATTCTCTAGCGGGAGTGAGCGCGAGCAGTTCTTC.

This CDR3 reads CSASVNNEQFF. CDR3 coding DNA: TGCAGTGCTAGCGTAAACAATGAGCAGTTCTTC. The chain carries TRBV20-1 and TRBJ2-1; no firm D call. This CDR3 contains 11 residues. Trimming shortened V by 3 bases and J by 5 bases, and 5 bases separated the two germline ends. Germline V gene sequence: CDR1 DFQATT, CDR2 SNEGSKA (reference sequence).

The chain has TRBV13 and TRBJ2-1, with unresolved D. CDR1 is PRHDT, CDR2 FYEKMQ, per germline (reference sequence). This CDR3 contains 12 residues. V lost 1 base, J lost 8 bases, and 6 bases lay in between. DNA of the CDR3: TGTGCCAGCAGCTTAGCCCATGATGAGCAGTTCTTC. Translation: CASSLAHDEQFF.

CDR3 nucleotide sequence: TGTGCCAGCAGCTCCCAATCTCGGCCCAGGGGCTACGAGCAGTACTTC. Amino acids: CASSSQSRPRGYEQYF. The chain has TRBV5-6 and TRBJ2-7; D is perhaps TRBD1 (6 bases). This CDR3 is 16 amino acids long. The germline V and J ends were trimmed by 3 bases and 3 bases, with 19 bases remaining between them. Germline lookup yields CDR1 SGHDT and CDR2 YYEEEE.

The chain carries TRBV4-2 and TRBJ2-2; either TRBD1 or TRBD2 may supply D (5 bases each). The CDR3 runs to 15 residues. CDR1 LGHNA and CDR2 YNFKEQ come from the germline V gene. The V gene lost 1 base and the J gene lost 7 bases, with 13 bases spanning the gap. CDR3 sequence (DNA): TGTGCCAGCAGCCAAGTCACAGGAGGTCTCGGGGAGCTGTTTTTT. Its protein product is CASSQVTGGLGELFF.

This clone was seen a few times. The DNA for the CDR3 is TGTGCCAGCAGCTTAGATCGGGGGGCGGGATCACCCCTCCACTTT. It codes for CASSLDRGAGSPLHF. The J gene is TRBJ1-6, the V gene TRBV7-9; possibly TRBD1 for D (6 bases). With 1 base removed from V and 10 bases from J, the gap between germline ends came to 14 bases. The CDR3 length is 15 residues. Germline V lookup: CDR1 SEHNR, CDR2 FQNEAQ (reference sequence).

This chain connects TRBV7-2 to TRBJ1-3, with D unresolved. V lost 1 base and J 0 bases, leaving 10 bases between the germline ends. Germline V gene lookup returns CDR1 SGHTA and CDR2 FQGNSA. This CDR3 spans 16 amino acids. CDR3 bases: TGTGCCAGCAGCTTAGTTGCTCCTAACTCTGGAAACACCATATATTTT. As protein: CASSLVAPNSGNTIYF.

This clone was counted between two and nine times. This chain uses TRBV7-2 with TRBJ2-3; D is tentatively TRBD1 or TRBD2 (5 bases each). Germline assignment: CDR1 SGHTA and CDR2 FQGNSA. There are 13 residues in the CDR3. V shed 5 bases and J shed 4 bases, with 10 bases lying between them. The DNA of the CDR3 is TGTGCCAGCAGCGGGGGTCCTGCAGATACGCAGTATTTT. Its translation is CASSGGPADTQYF. The complete variable domain, with remaining parts taken from reference TRBV7-2 and TRBJ2-3, reads GAGVSQSPSNKVTEKGKDVELRCDPISGHTALYWYRQSLGQGLEFLIYFQGNSAPDKSGLPSDRFSAERTGGSVSTLTIQRTQQEDSAVYLCASSGGPADTQYFGPGTRLTVL.

This clone was counted between two and nine times. The chain carries TRBV6-6 and TRBJ2-2; D call uncertain. Germline V gene data show CDR1 as MNHNY and CDR2 as SVGAGI (reference sequence). The CDR3 loop spans 16 amino acids. With 0 bases removed from V and 0 bases from J, the gap between germline ends came to 8 bases. CDR3 in DNA: TGTGCCAGCAGTTACTCGAGGCGCACGAACACCGGGGAGCTGTTTTTT. Translation gives CASSYSRRTNTGELFF.

J is TRBJ2-5 and V is TRBV19; possible D gene TRBD1, 6 bases. Per germline, CDR1 LNHDA and CDR2 SQIVND (reference sequence). The V end lost 6 bases, the J end lost 4 bases, and 12 bases lay between the germline ends. The CDR3 has 13 residues. CDR3 sequence reads: CASSLSGVETQYF. The CDR3 region has the DNA TGTGCCAGTAGCTTATCAGGGGTAGAGACCCAGTACTTC.

This clone came up once. The rearrangement joins TRBV30 to TRBJ2-1; 8 nucleotides line up with TRBD2. Per germline, CDR1 GTSNPN and CDR2 SVGIG (reference sequence). V lost 8 bases to trimming and J lost 0 bases; unmatched junction nucleotides: 3. The CDR3 consists of 13 residues. CDR3 in amino acids: CAISGNSYNEQFF. CDR3 bases: TGTGCCATTAGCGGGAACTCCTACAATGAGCAGTTCTTC.

The genes are TRBV6-5 and TRBJ2-5, with 7 bases that match TRBD2. The DNA end is a closer match to TRBJ2-7, so the J assignment may be wrong. The CDR3 runs 13 residues. Germline V gene lookup returns CDR1 MNHEY and CDR2 SVGAGI. DNA of the CDR3: TGTGCCAGCACCGCGGGGGAGGCCTACGAGCAGTACTTC. Translating gives CASTAGEAYEQYF.

The chain uses TRBV2 and TRBJ2-3; D is uncertain. Per germline, CDR1 SNHLY and CDR2 FYNNEI. CDR3 length: 13 amino acids. V was shortened by 6 bases and J by 4 bases, with 11 bases between the two germline ends. The CDR3 spells CASSVIRADTQYF. The CDR3 nucleotides read TGTGCCAGCAGCGTCATAAGGGCAGATACGCAGTATTTT.

CDR3 DNA: TGTGCCAGCAGCTTAGGAGGCGGGAGGGCCAATGAGCAGTTCTTC. The encoded protein is CASSLGGGRANEQFF. The gene calls are TRBV7-2 and TRBJ2-1; 9 positions match TRBD2. The CDR3 covers 15 residues. The V and J ends lost 1 base and 6 bases, in that order; junction bases with no gene match: 4. CDR1 SGHTA and CDR2 FQGNSA come from the germline V gene. The full variable domain, with the rest looked up from reference TRBV7-2 and TRBJ2-1, is GAGVSQSPSNKVTEKGKDVELRCDPISGHTALYWYRQSLGQGLEFLIYFQGNSAPDKSGLPSDRFSAERTGGSVSTLTIQRTQQEDSAVYLCASSLGGGRANEQFFGPGTRLTVL.

This clone showed up just a few times. The V gene is TRBV4-2, the J gene TRBJ1-3, with D possibly being TRBD1 (6 bases). Trimming took off 2 bases at V and 3 bases at J, with 11 bases between the two ends. Germline V CDR1 and CDR2: LGHNA, YNFKEQ. This CDR3 spans 15 amino acids. CDR3 sequence reads: CASSQTGLSGNTIYF. CDR3 nucleotide sequence: TGTGCCAGCAGCCAAACAGGGTTGAGTGGAAACACCATATATTTT.

The chain links TRBV10-1 to TRBJ2-7, with D possibly being TRBD1 or TRBD2 (5 bases each). The length of the CDR3 is 12 residues. Trimming shortened V by 4 bases and J by 6 bases, and 10 bases separated the two germline ends. CDR1 WNHNN and CDR2 SYGVQD come from the germline V gene (reference sequence). The CDR3 coding sequence is TGCGCCAGCAGTGCACGGGGCATCGAGCAGTACTTC. Translation: CASSARGIEQYF.

This clone was observed at least ten times. The gene calls are TRBV19 and TRBJ1-5; unclear D gene. CDR1 is LNHDA, CDR2 SQIVND, per germline (reference sequence). V gave up 5 bases and J gave up 2 bases, with 7 bases separating them. CDR3 size: 13 residues. The CDR3: CASSYLGNQPQHF. CDR3 bases: TGTGCCAGTAGTTACCTGGGCAATCAGCCCCAGCATTTT. The whole variable domain, filled in from reference TRBV19 and TRBJ1-5, reads DGGITQSPKYLFRKEGQNVTLSCEQNLNHDAMYWYRQDPGQGLRLIYYSQIVNDFQKGDIAEGYSVSREKKESFPLTVTSAQKNPTAFYLCASSYLGNQPQHFGDGTRLSIL.